This T cell receptor beta chain is from a study of T cell changes during pregnancy in multiple sclerosis (dated by TCRdb to the late 2010s). A note on the overall study: The study looked at changes in the T cell repertoire across pregnancy in women with multiple sclerosis.

The library came from the immunoSEQ multiplex PCR assay. The clones in this table, taken by TCRdb from immuneACCESS, are in-frame only. Not every clone is retained; where verified, under half of the shortfall comes from an unresolved V gene, and the cause of the rest is unknown. The sample table contains about 89,000 clones; only one count was recorded for approximately 95% of them. The ten largest clones take up 1.5% to 2% of the sample. This clone was recorded once. This receptor's antigen is unknown. It has no much larger one-base neighbor in the sample; base qualities were not kept. The CDR3 sequence holds 15 residues, the cysteine and phenylalanine included. The read is trimmed to its CDR3 DNA, 45 bases read in frame from base 1. The germline V gene (reference sequence) gives CDR1 as LNHDA and CDR2 as SQIVND. V ends up 7 bases short and J 0 bases short, with an unmatched junction base count of 3.

Rearrangement joined TRBV19 to TRBJ1-5; 10 bases in between match TRBD1. The source is a female donor in good health, enrolled as a control in a pregnancy study. The sequences come from peripheral blood, collected after pregnancy. DNA sequence: TGTGCCAGTACCGGGACAGGGGATAGCAATCAGCCCCAGCATTTT. Translated, this gives CASTGTGDSNQPQHF.